The present TCR beta chain was sequenced within a study of cytomegalovirus exposure and HLA in healthy donors. Findings of the study overall: What a later analysis reportedly showed was that an Asian-associated ancestry cluster had fewer N-insertions than the roughly 700-donor mean. A previous analysis found most TCR beta V segments productive roughly 90% or roughly 30% of the time. Per a later analysis, HLA-associated TCR beta chains showed more clonal expansion than other, equally common TCR beta chains.

At the time of sampling, donors were nominally healthy, though unrecorded immune exposures were likely. Germline V CDR1 and CDR2: KGHSH, LQKENI. With V trimmed by 4 bases and J by 0 bases, 5 bases remained unmatched. This CDR3 is built from 16 residues. Vbeta (60) and Jbeta (13) primers were used in the PCR. Sequencing used immunoSEQ multiplex PCR; TCRdb keeps in-frame clones, though not all of them. The data show 150,000 to 200,000 clones, approximately 70% seen once. As regards this clone: Its specificity is not known.

Sequences were obtained from PBMCs. The chain uses TRBV18 and TRBJ2-3; 9 bases map to TRBD2. The sequence was collected from a man between 40 and 49 years old in good health and CMV-seropositive. The CDR3 reads CASSRGLATSTDTQYF. The DNA of the CDR3 is TGTGCCAGCTCACGCGGACTAGCGACGAGCACAGATACGCAGTATTTT.